One and the same sample provided the 21 T cell receptor beta chains below, sequenced in a study of cytomegalovirus exposure and HLA in healthy donors. The PCR contained 60 Vbeta and 13 Jbeta primers. Sequenced by immunoSEQ multiplex PCR; TCRdb stores in-frame clones only, minus some. This table holds over 150,000 clones, approximately 75% found once. Sequencing was done on a sample of PBMCs. These TCRs come from a woman aged 18-29 years in good health and CMV-seronegative.

The genes are TRBV28 and TRBJ2-3; 9 positions match TRBD2. Trimming took 5 bases from V and 2 from J; bases not matched to a gene: 23. CDR3 size: 21 residues. Germline V gene sequence: CDR1 MDHEN, CDR2 SYDVKM. CDR3 in DNA: TGTGCCAGCAGTCTATCTCCCTGGACAGGACTAGCGTTGTTCCCCACAGATACGCAGTATTTT. Protein sequence: CASSLSPWTGLALFPTDTQYF.

The CDR3 DNA is TGTGCCAGCAGTCTGGAGAACGAGGAGACCCAGTACTTC. Translating gives CASSLENEETQYF. The gene calls are TRBV28 and TRBJ2-5; D remains unclear. Germline V lookup: CDR1 MDHEN, CDR2 SYDVKM. Trimming cost V 5 bases and J 5 bases, with 12 bases left between them. This CDR3 is built from 13 residues.

The chain combines TRBV4-1 with TRBJ2-1; 11 bases fit TRBD2. The V and J ends lost 4 bases and 10 bases, in that order; junction bases with no gene match: 12. The V gene's germline CDR1 is MGHRA and CDR2 YSYEKL. This CDR3 has 16 residues. The chain's CDR3 is CASSLNSGGAYFEQFF. DNA of the CDR3: TGCGCCAGCAGCCTCAATAGCGGGGGGGCTTATTTCGAGCAGTTCTTC.

The chain carries TRBV13 and TRBJ1-1; D might be TRBD1 (6 bases). CDR1 is PRHDT, CDR2 FYEKMQ, per germline (reference sequence). The CDR3 is made up of 12 amino acids. V lost 8 bases and J lost 11, with 18 bases in between. In DNA form, the CDR3 reads TGTGCCAGCCGTCCGGGGGGGCAGGTGGCTTTCTTT. This encodes CASRPGGQVAFF.

The chain employs TRBV4-1 and TRBJ1-1, with 9 nucleotides matching TRBD1. J lost 2 bases, V lost 6 bases, and 4 bases had no gene match. The CDR3 has 14 amino acids. Germline CDR1 is MGHRA and CDR2 is YSYEKL. The CDR3 reads CASSRTGGNTEAFF. In DNA form, the CDR3 reads TGCGCCAGCAGTCGAACAGGGGGCAACACTGAAGCTTTCTTT.

This clone appeared a few times. The chain uses TRBV7-6 and TRBJ1-5; 7 nucleotides line up with TRBD1. From germline, CDR1 is SGHVS and CDR2 FNYEAQ. The CDR3 runs 14 residues. Trimming at V came to 1 base and at J to 4 bases, leaving 1 base not matched to a gene. In DNA, the CDR3 is TGTGCCAGCAGCTTAGAACAGGGGAATCAGCCCCAGCATTTT. Encoded protein: CASSLEQGNQPQHF.

CDR3 sequence (DNA): TGCGCCAGCAGCCAAGGGGGGCCCTCCTACAATGAGCAGTTCTTC. Its protein is CASSQGGPSYNEQFF. V and J are TRBV4-1 and TRBJ2-1; D is perhaps TRBD1 (6 bases). CDR3 length: 15 amino acids. From germline, CDR1 is MGHRA and CDR2 YSYEKL. V was clipped by 1 base and J by 0 bases, with 7 bases between them.

The chain combines TRBV7-2 with TRBJ1-3, with a possible D match to TRBD1 (5 bases). The CDR3 has 15 amino acids. V lost 3 bases, J lost 1 base, and 10 bases lay in between. The germline gives CDR1 SGHTA, CDR2 FQGNSA. The CDR3 sequence is CASSFWGGSGNTIYF. For the CDR3, the DNA is TGTGCCAGCAGCTTCTGGGGGGGGTCTGGAAACACCATATATTTT.

The chain uses TRBV5-4 and TRBJ1-4; maybe TRBD1 (5 bases). V lost 2 bases to trimming and J lost 6 bases, with 11 bases between them. This CDR3 has 14 amino acids. Germline CDR1 is SGHNT and CDR2 is YYREEE (reference sequence). The CDR3 DNA follows: TGTGCCAGCAGCTTACGGCAGGGCGATGAAAAACTGTTTTTT. Encoded protein: CASSLRQGDEKLFF. The entire variable domain, with the rest obtained from reference TRBV5-4 and TRBJ1-4, is as follows: ETGVTQSPTHLIKTRGQQVTLRCSSQSGHNTVSWYQQALGQGPQFIFQYYREEENGRGNFPPRFSGLQFPNYSSELNVNALELDDSALYLCASSLRQGDEKLFFGSGTQLSVL.

The rearrangement links TRBV19 to TRBJ2-1, with D perhaps TRBD2 (6 bases). V lost 1 base and J lost 4, with 14 bases in between. The V gene's germline CDR1 is LNHDA and CDR2 SQIVND (reference sequence). The CDR3 sequence is 16 residues long. CDR3 sequence (DNA): TGTGCCAGTAGTATAGTTACTAGCAGACTTTACAATGAGCAGTTCTTC. It translates to CASSIVTSRLYNEQFF.

The chain recombines TRBV29-1 with TRBJ1-1, with TRBD1 as a possible D gene (6 bases). Per germline, CDR1 SQVTM and CDR2 ANQGSEA. V lost 8 bases and J lost 5, with 30 bases in between. The CDR3 length is 17 residues. CDR3 coding DNA: TGCAGCTCAAACGGTCCGGCGGGTGTAAAAAGGGGGACTGAAGCTTTCTTT. This translates into CSSNGPAGVKRGTEAFF.

This chain joins TRBV5-4 and TRBJ1-1; 9 bases agree with TRBD1. Germline V gene sequence: CDR1 SGHNT, CDR2 YYREEE (reference sequence). This CDR3 contains 17 residues. V dropped 3 bases and J dropped 1; count of bases not matched to a gene: 10. This chain's CDR3 is CASSWADRGIRNTEAFF. The CDR3 DNA reads TGTGCCAGCAGCTGGGCGGACAGGGGAATCAGGAACACTGAAGCTTTCTTT.

The V call is TRBV2, the J call TRBJ1-5; 8 nucleotides match TRBD1. Losses at the gene ends were 6 bases for V and 2 bases for J; bases not matched to a gene: 3. The CDR3 is made up of 14 amino acids. Per germline, CDR1 SNHLY and CDR2 FYNNEI. The CDR3 is CASRDRVGNQPQHF. The CDR3 coding sequence is TGTGCCAGCAGGGACAGGGTCGGCAATCAGCCCCAGCATTTT.

The chain is built from TRBV7-3 and TRBJ2-1; 9 bases align to TRBD2. From germline, CDR1 is SGHTA and CDR2 FQGTGA. The CDR3 runs to 13 residues. J was trimmed by 9 bases and V by 10 bases; bases with no gene match: 10. The CDR3 coding sequence is TGTGCCACTGGGGCGGGAGGGCCAGCTGAGCAGTTCTTC. This encodes CATGAGGPAEQFF.

The chain combines TRBV7-2 with TRBJ2-1; 11 bases are a match to TRBD2. V gave up 4 bases and J gave up 5 bases; unmatched junction bases: 7. Germline CDR1 reads SGHTA; CDR2 reads FQGNSA. This CDR3 spans 16 amino acids. The CDR3 loop is CASSSPLAGGNNEQFF. Written as DNA, the CDR3 is TGTGCCAGCAGCTCACCCTTAGCGGGAGGGAACAATGAGCAGTTCTTC.

This clone has just a few counts. The rearrangement joins TRBV28 to TRBJ2-1; 10 bases map to TRBD2. The V gene end was trimmed by 4 bases and the J gene end by 4 bases; junction bases not matched to a gene: 4. The V gene's germline CDR1 is MDHEN and CDR2 SYDVKM. The length of the CDR3 is 15 residues. This chain's CDR3 is CASSSLAGAYNEQFF. In nucleotides, the CDR3 is TGTGCCAGCAGTTCTCTAGCGGGGGCTTACAATGAGCAGTTCTTC. Together with reference TRBV28 and TRBJ2-1, the CDR3 gives the full variable domain: DVKVTQSSRYLVKRTGEKVFLECVQDMDHENMFWYRQDPGLGLRLIYFSYDVKMKEKGDIPEGYSVSREKKERFSLILESASTNQTSMYLCASSSLAGAYNEQFFGPGTRLTVL.

The chain recombines TRBV25-1 with TRBJ2-1; 11 nucleotides match TRBD1. The CDR3 covers 15 residues. The V gene's germline CDR1 is MGHDK and CDR2 SYGVNS. After removal of 2 bases from V and 7 bases from J, the junction contained 4 bases not matched to a gene. This chain's CDR3 is CASSERGTGGNEQFF. The DNA of the CDR3 is TGTGCCAGCAGTGAACGCGGGACAGGGGGTAATGAGCAGTTCTTC. Together with reference TRBV25-1 and TRBJ2-1, the CDR3 gives the full variable domain: EADIYQTPRYLVIGTGKKITLECSQTMGHDKMYWYQQDPGMELHLIHYSYGVNSTEKGDLSSESTVSRIRTEHFPLTLESARPSHTSQYLCASSERGTGGNEQFFGPGTRLTVL.

This chain joins TRBV7-2 and TRBJ1-2; 10 bases are shared with TRBD1. Trimming at V came to 2 bases and at J to 1 base, leaving 4 bases not matched to a gene. The CDR3 has 16 residues. Germline loops: CDR1 SGHTA, CDR2 FQGNSA. CDR3 loop: CASSLRDRGLNYGYTF. As DNA, the CDR3 is TGTGCCAGCAGCTTAAGAGACAGGGGGCTTAACTATGGCTACACCTTC.

The gene calls are TRBV5-4 and TRBJ2-3, with a possible D match to TRBD2 (6 bases). V gave up 3 bases and J gave up 0 bases, with 11 bases separating them. Germline values: CDR1 SGHNT, CDR2 YYREEE (reference sequence). The length of the CDR3 is 15 residues. The CDR3 region has the DNA TGTGCCAGCAGCTGGGCCGGGACTAGCACAGATACGCAGTATTTT. Translation gives CASSWAGTSTDTQYF.

The V gene is TRBV28, the J gene TRBJ1-2; TRBD1 aligns across 7 bases. This CDR3 spans 14 amino acids. The ends lost 7 bases at V and 4 bases at J; junction bases unmatched: 9. Germline V gene sequence: CDR1 MDHEN, CDR2 SYDVKM. DNA for the CDR3: TGTGCCAGCACCAAGGGGGCACGGAGCTATGGCTACACCTTC. Protein product: CASTKGARSYGYTF.

The table lists this clone with a few counts. The chain employs TRBV6-5 and TRBJ1-5; 7 nucleotides match TRBD1. CDR1 and CDR2 (germline): MNHEY, SVGAGI. The CDR3 runs to 15 residues. V shed 2 bases and J 3 bases; nucleotides not matched to a gene: 4. The CDR3 DNA reads as TGTGCCAGCAGTTACACAGGGGATAACAATCAGCCCCAGCATTTT. Protein: CASSYTGDNNQPQHF.